These 4 T cell receptor beta chains were sequenced from one sample in a study of cytomegalovirus exposure and HLA in healthy donors. The PCR employed 60 Vbeta primers together with 13 Jbeta primers. TCRdb's copy holds only in-frame clones and misses some; the assay was immunoSEQ multiplex PCR. The sample records about 90,000 clones, just under 70% being singletons. The sample consisted of PBMCs. The receptors originated from a woman in her forties or fifties in good health and CMV-seropositive.

This rearrangement joins TRBV11-3 to TRBJ2-5, with 11 bases matching TRBD2. The CDR3 sequence is 15 residues long. V lost 5 bases, J lost 2 bases, and 4 bases stayed unmatched. Looked up from germline, CDR1 is SGHNT and CDR2 is YENEEA. CDR3 residues: CASSQGLADQETQYF. The DNA of the CDR3 is TGTGCCAGCAGCCAGGGACTAGCGGATCAAGAGACCCAGTACTTC.

The chain has TRBV4-1 and TRBJ2-5; D not certain. This CDR3 has 13 residues. The V end lost 0 bases, the J end lost 7 bases, and 9 bases lay between the germline ends. The germline V gene has CDR1 MGHRA and CDR2 YSYEKL. DNA of the CDR3: TGCGCCAGCAGCCAAGAAATCTCTAGGACCCAGTACTTC. Its protein product is CASSQEISRTQYF.

The CDR3 sequence is CASSETTAPSSGNTIYF. The CDR3 DNA reads TGTGCCAGCAGTGAAACGACAGCCCCTAGCTCTGGAAACACCATATATTTT. The chain combines TRBV6-1 with TRBJ1-3, with TRBD1 as a possible D gene (5 bases). This CDR3 comprises 17 residues. V lost 2 bases to trimming and J lost 0 bases, with 14 bases between them. From germline, CDR1 is MNHNS and CDR2 SASEGT.

The chain couples TRBV11-2 to TRBJ1-1; D not certain. The germline gives CDR1 SGHAT, CDR2 FQNNGV. Trimming took 1 base from V and 4 from J, leaving 7 bases between them. CDR3 length: 13 amino acids. For the CDR3, the DNA is TGTGCCAGCAGCTTAGTGGTAGTCACTGAAGCTTTCTTT. It yields the protein CASSLVVVTEAFF. Full variable domain (outside the CDR3, taken from reference TRBV11-2 and TRBJ1-1): EAGVAQSPRYKIIEKRQSVAFWCNPISGHATLYWYQQILGQGPKLLIQFQNNGVVDDSQLPKDRFSAERLKGVDSTLKIQPAKLEDSAVYLCASSLVVVTEAFFGQGTRLTVV.